Below, 9 T cell receptor beta chains from the same sample are listed, as sequenced in a study of early T cells in non-severe SARS-CoV-2 infection. TCRdb reprocessed the 5' RACE reads with MiXCR, giving one entry per CDR3 protein. The sample holds approximately 71,000 distinct CDR3 sequences, around 11% seen once. The sample in question was whole blood, obtained at baseline. The receptors here all came from an adult who was a healthcare worker with PCR-confirmed SARS-CoV-2 infection or an uninfected control (not recorded which).

The chain has TRBV7-9 and TRBJ2-2, with no clear D. The CDR3 extends over 12 amino acids. Trimming left V 2 bases short and J 7 bases short, with 5 bases between. CDR1 is SEHNR and CDR2 is FQNEAQ in the germline V gene (reference sequence). The CDR3 coding sequence is TGTGCCAGCAGCTTACGTGGCGGGGAGCTGTTTTTT. It encodes CASSLRGGELFF.

The table lists this clonotype with many counts. This rearrangement joins TRBV5-1 to TRBJ1-4; no clear D. This CDR3 is 14 amino acids long. Deletions cut 5 bases from V and 0 bases from J, with 8 bases between. Germline V gives CDR1 SGHRS, CDR2 YFSETQ. CDR3 residues: CASRPMPTNEKLFF. For the CDR3, the DNA is TGCGCCAGCAGACCCATGCCAACTAATGAAAAACTGTTTTTT.

In its sample, this clonotype is medium-sized. The V gene is TRBV13, the J gene TRBJ2-2; 7 nucleotides align to TRBD1. The CDR3 is 15 amino acids. Germline V CDR1 and CDR2: PRHDT, FYEKMQ (reference sequence). Trimming took 5 bases from V and 5 from J; bases not matched to a gene: 8. The CDR3 DNA reads as TGTGCCAGCAGCCTAGAGGGGGCTCCAACCGGGGAGCTGTTTTTT. As protein: CASSLEGAPTGELFF.

This clonotype was recorded at least ten times. This sequence joins TRBV20-1 and TRBJ1-3; no definite D call. Trimming removed 3 bases at V and 1 base at J, with 10 bases between. Germline V gene sequence: CDR1 DFQATT, CDR2 SNEGSKA (reference sequence). CDR3 size: 14 residues. In DNA form, the CDR3 reads TGCAGTGCTAGCAGGCAGCTTTCTGGAAACACCATATATTTT. It codes for CSASRQLSGNTIYF.

This clonotype was found a few times. The chain combines TRBV2 with TRBJ1-6; D is unclear. Germline V gives CDR1 SNHLY, CDR2 FYNNEI. CDR3 length: 17 amino acids. V was trimmed by 2 bases and J by 11 bases, leaving 22 bases between them. CDR3 amino acids: CASSEPPSRAHKPPLHF. The DNA of the CDR3 is TGTGCCAGCAGTGAACCGCCCTCCCGGGCCCACAAACCACCCCTCCACTTT.

The chain is built from TRBV29-1 and TRBJ1-1; D might be TRBD1 (5 bases). This CDR3 is 13 amino acids long. From germline, CDR1 is SQVTM and CDR2 ANQGSEA. V was clipped by 4 bases and J by 4 bases, with 13 bases between them. CDR3 sequence: CSVVVRASTEAFF. DNA for the CDR3: TGCAGCGTTGTGGTCAGGGCGAGCACTGAAGCTTTCTTT.

V gene TRBV29-1 combines with J gene TRBJ2-3; TRBD1 aligns across 9 bases. V lost 3 bases to trimming and J lost 2 bases; unmatched junction nucleotides: 3. This CDR3 is 14 amino acids long. The germline gives CDR1 SQVTM, CDR2 ANQGSEA. As DNA, the CDR3 is TGCAGCGTTGACACAGGGGGCTTCACAGATACGCAGTATTTT. The encoded protein is CSVDTGGFTDTQYF.

This clonotype was detected ten times or more. CDR3 nucleotide sequence: TGTGCCAGCAGTTCCGGGACGGTAAACCAGCCCCAGCATTTT. Residues: CASSSGTVNQPQHF. The V gene is TRBV2, the J gene TRBJ1-5; possibly TRBD1 for D (5 bases). Germline assignment: CDR1 SNHLY and CDR2 FYNNEI. Between the trimmed V and J ends, which lost 5 bases and 7 bases, there was a span of 15 bases. This CDR3 region has 14 residues.

The chain carries TRBV7-2 and TRBJ2-7; maybe TRBD2 (5 bases). Germline CDR1 reads SGHTA; CDR2 reads FQGNSA. The CDR3 length is 16 residues. The V end was cut by 1 base, the J end by 0 bases, with 13 bases between. For the CDR3, the DNA is TGTGCCAGCAGCTTAGAAGGGTCGGGGAGCTCCTACGAGCAGTACTTC. It specifies CASSLEGSGSSYEQYF.